This T cell receptor (beta chain) comes out of a study of cytomegalovirus exposure and HLA in healthy donors. PCR involved 60 Vbeta and 13 Jbeta primers. Per the original methods: Later reanalysis found 60 million to 90 million unique TCR beta chains, 10 million to 12 million of them shared. TCRdb's copy holds only in-frame clones and misses some; the assay was immunoSEQ multiplex PCR. V and J calls and clone size are given by that table; D and trimming were obtained from the DNA. The top ten clones hold 3% to 4.5% of a sample with about 110,000 clones, 70% to 80% of them seen once. Germline CDR1 LGHNA, CDR2 YSLEER. This CDR3 is 12 amino acids long. The V end was cut by 6 bases, the J end by 0 bases, with 5 bases between.

This receptor was identified in a man between 60 and 70 years old in good health and CMV-seronegative. The specimen sequenced was PBMCs. This chain uses TRBV4-3 with TRBJ1-2; D gene ambiguous. The CDR3 DNA sequence: TGCGCCAGCAGTCTTACTAACTATGGCTACACCTTC. Amino acid sequence: CASSLTNYGYTF.